Given below is one T cell receptor beta chain in context. Its recognized antigen is unknown. Base qualities are not at hand, and no much larger clone is one base apart. Each collaborating institution followed its own protocols to collect whole blood in K2EDTA tubes. Collaborator samples were shipped for TCRbeta analysis as frozen whole blood, isolated PBMCs, or DNA extracted from either sample type. CDR3 length: 13 amino acids, cysteine to phenylalanine. CDR3 DNA only is kept here, 39 bases in frame from base 1. V loses 2 bases, J loses 6 bases, and the germline ends lie 10 bases apart. CDR1 and CDR2 are read off the germline V gene (reference sequence) as MNHNY and SVGAGI. These data originate in a study of blood T cell repertoires in COVID-19 (dated by TCRdb to the early 2020s). With regard to the full study: The collaborator samples originated in the United States, Italy and Spain and spanned the acute and convalescent phases of COVID-19. Samples were obtained from the ongoing ImmuneRACE study (first 160 participants) and from about 1,300 subjects provided by 6 global collaborators. A freely available public database, intended as a resource for researchers studying the immune response to SARS-CoV-2, is where the repertoires were released. The dataset comprised deeply sampled blood TCRbeta repertoires from subjects exposed to, actively infected with, or recovered from COVID-19. Where available, HLA class I and class II types were taken from metadata supplied by the sample provider and were not determined by assay-based typing. The sample metadata nearly always contained a de-identified subject ID, COVID-19 status, age in years and sex. The prospective study material was composed of cDNA or gDNA derived from T cells, B-cell-depleted T cells, or PBMCs. What the research found in general, with its limitations: The quantity of clinical and demographic metadata differed by source and by participant and was supplied without curation.

The immunoSEQ Assay, a bias-controlled multiplex PCR, was used to amplify TCRbeta CDR3 regions from genomic DNA. On the study's bioinformatics: Within the assay, amplification of reference gene primers was used to estimate how many nucleated cells each sample contained. To quantify the absolute abundance of each unique TCRbeta CDR3 rearrangement, sequence reads were collapsed and filtered. For each sample, productive Simpson clonality was calculated as the square root of Simpson's diversity index across productive rearrangements. Here the immuneACCESS table is served through TCRdb, limited to in-frame sequences with V and J called. Missing clones are a known gap in these copies; in checked studies unresolved V genes cover under half, and the rest lacks a known reason. V and J calls and clone size follow that table, whereas D and trimming were derived from the DNA. Recorded for this sample are more than 130,000 clones; roughly four fifths of them occurred a single time. The ten largest clonotypes hold approximately 9% of the sample.

The sample taken for sequencing was peripheral blood. Rearrangement joined TRBV6-6 to TRBJ1-1; the D gene is not confidently resolved. This receptor was taken from a woman older than 75 in a cohort sampled during active or convalescent COVID-19. This receptor has the CDR3 CASSYPQVPEAFF. The nucleotide sequence reads TGTGCCAGCAGTTACCCGCAGGTGCCTGAAGCTTTCTTT.